These 8 T cell receptor beta chains were sequenced from one sample in a study of cytomegalovirus exposure and HLA in healthy donors. The PCR employed 60 Vbeta primers together with 13 Jbeta primers. Clones were sequenced by immunoSEQ multiplex PCR, and TCRdb holds only the in-frame ones, with some missing. The sample lists more than 90,000 clones, 65% to 80% occurring once. The sequenced material came from PBMCs. The receptors derive from a man between 50 and 59 years old in good health and CMV-seronegative.

The chain combines TRBV7-9 with TRBJ2-1; tentatively, D is TRBD1 (5 bases). Per germline, CDR1 SEHNR and CDR2 FQNEAQ (reference sequence). The CDR3 length is 14 residues. Trimming stripped 10 bases from V and 1 base from J, with 14 bases between. This CDR3 reads CATTTVASYNEQFF. As DNA, the CDR3 is TGTGCCACCACGACAGTCGCGTCCTACAATGAGCAGTTCTTC.

This chain joins TRBV29-1 and TRBJ1-1, with 7 nucleotides matching TRBD1. V shed 7 bases and J 7 bases; nucleotides not matched to a gene: 12. The CDR3 length is 13 residues. CDR1 SQVTM and CDR2 ANQGSEA come from the germline V gene. The CDR3 here is CSADRTGQGEAFF. DNA of the CDR3: TGCAGCGCCGACCGGACAGGTCAAGGTGAAGCTTTCTTT.

This sequence joins TRBV19 and TRBJ2-7; no clear D gene. The V and J ends lost 5 bases and 0 bases respectively, with 11 bases between them. CDR1 and CDR2 (germline): LNHDA, SQIVND (reference sequence). The CDR3 contains 14 residues. CDR3 nucleotide sequence: TGTGCCAGTAGTTTACGACTGGACTCCTACGAGCAGTACTTC. This encodes CASSLRLDSYEQYF.

The CDR3 protein is CASSLDSRTGELFF. CDR3 DNA: TGTGCCAGCAGCTTAGACAGTCGGACCGGGGAGCTGTTTTTT. This rearrangement joins TRBV7-2 to TRBJ2-2, with no clear D. CDR1 and CDR2 (germline): SGHTA, FQGNSA. Trimming removed 1 base at V and 5 bases at J, with 8 bases between. The CDR3 loop spans 14 amino acids.

The chain uses TRBV19 and TRBJ2-3; 7 bases match TRBD2. V lost 3 bases to trimming and J lost 0 bases; unmatched junction nucleotides: 3. There are 15 residues in the CDR3. Germline lookup yields CDR1 LNHDA and CDR2 SQIVND (reference sequence). The CDR3 sequence: CASSIRGDSTDTQYF. CDR3 DNA sequence: TGTGCCAGTAGTATTCGGGGGGATAGCACAGATACGCAGTATTTT. Filled out from reference TRBV19 and TRBJ2-3, the complete variable domain reads DGGITQSPKYLFRKEGQNVTLSCEQNLNHDAMYWYRQDPGQGLRLIYYSQIVNDFQKGDIAEGYSVSREKKESFPLTVTSAQKNPTAFYLCASSIRGDSTDTQYFGPGTRLTVL.

The rearrangement joins TRBV2 to TRBJ2-1; 15 positions match TRBD2. This CDR3 has 17 residues. Per germline, CDR1 SNHLY and CDR2 FYNNEI. The V segment lost 6 bases and the J segment 5 bases; nucleotides outside the gene matches: 8. The CDR3 loop reads CASRPGLAGGLDNEQFF. CDR3 coding DNA: TGTGCCAGCAGACCCGGACTAGCGGGGGGGCTCGACAATGAGCAGTTCTTC.

This clone was observed once. V gene TRBV28 combines with J gene TRBJ1-5, with 9 bases fitting TRBD1. Germline V gene data show CDR1 as MDHEN and CDR2 as SYDVKM. Germline trimming cut 1 base from V and 3 bases from J; bases unmatched to any gene: 10. CDR3 length: 18 amino acids. CDR3 bases: TGTGCCAGCAGTTTATTTAGGGGGGGACAGGGCTTCAATCAGCCCCAGCATTTT. Its translation: CASSLFRGGQGFNQPQHF.

The chain is built from TRBV6-6 and TRBJ1-1, with 11 bases lining up with TRBD1. Germline CDR1 is MNHNY and CDR2 is SVGAGI (reference sequence). CDR3 size: 13 residues. V lost 6 bases and J lost 5; bases outside the gene matches: 2. The CDR3 sequence is CASRDRGQTEAFF. In nucleotides, the CDR3 is TGTGCCAGCAGGGACAGGGGGCAAACTGAAGCTTTCTTT.